These 15 T cell receptor beta chains were sequenced from one sample in a study of OX40 agonist ivuxolimab in advanced cancers. TCRdb's table, derived via immunoSEQ multiplex PCR, lists solely in-frame clones and lacks some. Of about 64,000 clones in the sample, roughly 80% are singletons; the top ten hold approximately 2%. The sample here was CD4+ or CD8+ T cells sorted from blood, taken in a trial of the OX40 agonist ivuxolimab. The source of these receptors is an adult with an advanced solid tumor such as melanoma, head and neck, liver or kidney cancer.

V and J are TRBV6-5 and TRBJ2-2; D not certain. CDR1 and CDR2 (germline): MNHEY, SVGAGI. V shed 6 bases and J shed 2 bases, with 10 bases lying between them. The CDR3 contains 14 residues. DNA for the CDR3: TGTGCCAGCAGGCGGAACAGAAACACCGGGGAGCTGTTTTTT. This gives the protein CASRRNRNTGELFF.

As to this clone: The junction differs from germline at one of its ends, possibly a read error. The chain carries TRBV6-1 and TRBJ1-5; TRBD1 might be the D (6 bases). Germline values: CDR1 MNHNS, CDR2 SASEGT. The CDR3 totals 15 residues. Here the CDR3 DNA reads TGTGCCAGCAGTGAAGTCGGGGGCGGGAATCAGTCCCAGCATTTT. It translates to CASSEVGGGNQSQHF.

The rearrangement joins TRBV11-2 to TRBJ2-7, with TRBD1 matching over 10 bases. The V and J ends lost 3 bases and 7 bases, in that order; junction bases with no gene match: 6. The CDR3 contains 14 residues. Germline-derived CDR1 and CDR2 are SGHAT and FQNNGV. The CDR3 loop reads CASSFDRGLGEQYF. CDR3 bases: TGTGCCAGCAGCTTTGACAGGGGGCTTGGAGAGCAGTACTTC.

The CDR3 is CASSQDLGTGELFF. The CDR3 region has the DNA TGTGCCAGCAGCCAAGACTTAGGCACCGGGGAGCTGTTTTTT. The chain employs TRBV14 and TRBJ2-2, with D uncertain. The CDR3 runs to 14 residues. The germline V gene encodes CDR1 SGHDN and CDR2 FVKESK. Trimming took off 0 bases at V and 4 bases at J, with 6 bases between the two ends.

J is TRBJ2-7 and V is TRBV28; maybe TRBD1 (5 bases). CDR3 size: 15 residues. V lost 2 bases and J lost 2, with 13 bases in between. Germline V gives CDR1 MDHEN, CDR2 SYDVKM. The CDR3 loop reads CASSLQGVRTYEQYF. The CDR3 region has the DNA TGTGCCAGCAGTTTACAGGGCGTGCGCACCTACGAGCAGTACTTC.

The chain combines TRBV5-8 with TRBJ2-1, with D uncertain. V was clipped by 0 bases and J by 4 bases, with 11 bases between them. The CDR3 consists of 15 residues. Germline V lookup: CDR1 SGHTS, CDR2 YDEGEE. CDR3 DNA: TGTGCCAGCAGCTTGGCAGGACGCAATTACAATGAGCAGTTCTTC. Residues: CASSLAGRNYNEQFF.

This clone was counted only a few times. The J gene is TRBJ1-6, the V gene TRBV19; no clear D gene. CDR3 length: 16 residues. Germline loops: CDR1 LNHDA, CDR2 SQIVND (reference sequence). V gave up 6 bases and J gave up 0 bases, with 12 bases separating them. CDR3 loop: CASRSAEISYNSPLHF. CDR3 DNA sequence: TGTGCCAGTAGATCGGCGGAGATCTCCTATAATTCACCCCTCCACTTT.

The CDR3 coding sequence is TGTGCCAGCTCACCGTCGGGGGCGCGAACCGGGGAGCTGTTTTTT. Its protein product is CASSPSGARTGELFF. The V gene is TRBV18, the J gene TRBJ2-2, with D perhaps given as TRBD1 or TRBD2 (6 bases each). The CDR3 runs 15 residues. Trimming took 3 bases from V and 5 from J, leaving 13 bases between them. Per the germline V gene, CDR1 is KGHSH and CDR2 is LQKENI.

This sequence joins TRBV19 and TRBJ2-3, with D unclear. The length of the CDR3 is 15 residues. Trimming left V 4 bases short and J 2 bases short, with 13 bases between. CDR1 and CDR2 (germline): LNHDA, SQIVND (reference sequence). The CDR3 sequence: CASSKARRDTDTQYF. The CDR3 DNA sequence: TGTGCCAGTAGTAAGGCCCGACGCGACACAGATACGCAGTATTTT.

The J gene is TRBJ2-1, the V gene TRBV11-2; no clear D. The V end lost 5 bases, the J end lost 4 bases, and 18 bases lay between the germline ends. CDR1 and CDR2 from the germline V gene are SGHAT and FQNNGV. The CDR3 is 16 amino acids. CDR3 nucleotides: TGTGCCAGCAGCCTGCCAACTTATGCCCCGTACAATGAGCAGTTCTTC. Its translation is CASSLPTYAPYNEQFF.

This clone was seen only a few times. The rearrangement joins TRBV30 to TRBJ1-6; D unresolved. V was pared by 4 bases and J by 5 bases, with 12 bases between. Germline CDR1 reads GTSNPN; CDR2 reads SVGIG (reference sequence). The CDR3 runs 14 residues. The CDR3, as DNA: TGTGCCTGGATGCCCGGGAGCAATAATTCACCCCTCCACTTT. Translation: CAWMPGSNNSPLHF.

CDR3 protein: CASSERTGTPTDTQYF. The CDR3 region has the DNA TGTGCCAGCAGCGAACGGACAGGGACCCCCACAGATACGCAGTATTTT. The chain recombines TRBV9 with TRBJ2-3; 8 nucleotides match TRBD1. CDR1 and CDR2 from the germline V gene are SGDLS and YYNGEE. The ends lost 3 bases at V and 2 bases at J; junction bases unmatched: 8. CDR3 size: 16 residues.

The rearrangement uses TRBV4-1 and TRBJ2-7, with 7 positions matching TRBD2. The V and J ends lost 1 base and 0 bases, in that order; junction bases with no gene match: 3. Germline V gene sequence: CDR1 MGHRA, CDR2 YSYEKL. The CDR3 runs to 15 residues. As DNA, the CDR3 is TGCGCCAGCAGCCAAGCTCTAGCGGTCTCCTACGAGCAGTACTTC. This encodes CASSQALAVSYEQYF.

The V and J genes are TRBV6-1 and TRBJ2-7, with D possibly matching TRBD2 (6 bases). The CDR3 contains 11 residues. V lost 6 bases and J 5 bases, leaving 8 bases between the germline ends. CDR1 and CDR2 from the germline V gene are MNHNS and SASEGT. CDR3: CASSPGDEQYF. In nucleotides, the CDR3 is TGTGCCAGCAGCCCGGGGGACGAGCAGTACTTC.

The chain employs TRBV19 and TRBJ2-1, with D tentatively TRBD1 (6 bases). Germline CDR1 is LNHDA and CDR2 is SQIVND (reference sequence). V dropped 3 bases and J dropped 6 bases, with 21 bases sitting between them. This CDR3 region has 17 residues. The CDR3 DNA is TGTGCCAGTAGTATTCGAGGGCAGGGACAAGGGATCAATGAGCAGTTCTTC. This encodes CASSIRGQGQGINEQFF.